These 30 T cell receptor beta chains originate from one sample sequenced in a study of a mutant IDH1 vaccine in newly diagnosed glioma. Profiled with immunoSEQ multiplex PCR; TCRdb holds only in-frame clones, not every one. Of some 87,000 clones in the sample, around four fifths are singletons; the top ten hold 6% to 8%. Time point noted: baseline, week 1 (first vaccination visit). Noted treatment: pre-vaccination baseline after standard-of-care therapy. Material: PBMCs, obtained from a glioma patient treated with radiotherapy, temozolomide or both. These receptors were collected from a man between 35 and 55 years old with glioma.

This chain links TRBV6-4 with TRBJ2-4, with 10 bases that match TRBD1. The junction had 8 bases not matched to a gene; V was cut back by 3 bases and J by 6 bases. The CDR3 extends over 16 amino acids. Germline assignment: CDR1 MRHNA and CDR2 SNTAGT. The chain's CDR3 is CASSENAGQGGNIQYF. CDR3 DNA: TGTGCCAGCAGTGAGAACGCAGGACAGGGGGGAAACATTCAGTACTTC.

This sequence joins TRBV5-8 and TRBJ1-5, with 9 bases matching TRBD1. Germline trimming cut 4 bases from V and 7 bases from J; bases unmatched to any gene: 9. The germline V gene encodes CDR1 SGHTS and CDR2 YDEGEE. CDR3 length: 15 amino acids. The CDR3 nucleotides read TGTGCCAGCAGCCCGTGGGGACAGGGTGACCAGCCCCAGCATTTT. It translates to CASSPWGQGDQPQHF.

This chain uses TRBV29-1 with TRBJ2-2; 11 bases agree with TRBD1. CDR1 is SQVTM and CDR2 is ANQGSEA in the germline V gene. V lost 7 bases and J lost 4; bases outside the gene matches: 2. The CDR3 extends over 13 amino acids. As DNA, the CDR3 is TGCAGCGCCGGGACAGGGGGCACCGGGGAGCTGTTTTTT. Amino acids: CSAGTGGTGELFF.

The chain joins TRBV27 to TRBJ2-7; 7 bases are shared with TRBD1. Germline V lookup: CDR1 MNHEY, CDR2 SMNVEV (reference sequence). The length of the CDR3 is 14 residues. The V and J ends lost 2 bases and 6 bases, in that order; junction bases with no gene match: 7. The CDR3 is CASSLEGARSEQYF. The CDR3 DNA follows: TGTGCCAGCAGTTTAGAGGGGGCACGATCCGAGCAGTACTTC.

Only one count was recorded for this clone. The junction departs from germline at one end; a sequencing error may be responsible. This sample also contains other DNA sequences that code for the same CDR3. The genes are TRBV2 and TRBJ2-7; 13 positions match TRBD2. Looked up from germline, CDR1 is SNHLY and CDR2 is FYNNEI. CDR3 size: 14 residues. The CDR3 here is CASRWTSGGHEQYF. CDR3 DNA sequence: TGCGCCAGCAGATGGACTAGCGGGGGACACGAGCAGTACTTC.

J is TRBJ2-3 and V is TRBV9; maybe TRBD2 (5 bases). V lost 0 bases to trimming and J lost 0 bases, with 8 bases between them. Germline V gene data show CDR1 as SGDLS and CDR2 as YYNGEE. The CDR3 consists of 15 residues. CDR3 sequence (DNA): TGTGCCAGCAGCGTAGCGGGGTCTAGCACAGATACGCAGTATTTT. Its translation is CASSVAGSSTDTQYF.

In nucleotides, the CDR3 is TGTGCCAGCAGTCCGACAGGGGGCCGGCGGAAACTGTTTTTT. Translation gives CASSPTGGRRKLFF. The gene calls are TRBV28 and TRBJ1-4; 10 positions agree with TRBD1. This CDR3 contains 14 residues. Per germline, CDR1 MDHEN and CDR2 SYDVKM. V shed 5 bases and J 11 bases; nucleotides not matched to a gene: 8.

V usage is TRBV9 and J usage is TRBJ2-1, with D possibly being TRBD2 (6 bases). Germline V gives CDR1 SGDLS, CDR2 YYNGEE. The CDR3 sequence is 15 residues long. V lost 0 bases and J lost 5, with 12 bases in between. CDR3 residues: CASSVGLEVHNEQFF. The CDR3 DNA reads TGTGCCAGCAGCGTAGGACTAGAAGTCCACAATGAGCAGTTCTTC.

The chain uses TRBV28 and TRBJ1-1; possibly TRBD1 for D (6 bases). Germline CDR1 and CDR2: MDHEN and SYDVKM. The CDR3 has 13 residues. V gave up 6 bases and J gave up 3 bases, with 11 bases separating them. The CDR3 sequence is CASRVGGHTEAFF. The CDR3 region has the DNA TGTGCCAGCAGGGTAGGGGGTCACACTGAAGCTTTCTTT. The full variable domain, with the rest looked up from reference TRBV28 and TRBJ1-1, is DVKVTQSSRYLVKRTGEKVFLECVQDMDHENMFWYRQDPGLGLRLIYFSYDVKMKEKGDIPEGYSVSREKKERFSLILESASTNQTSMYLCASRVGGHTEAFFGQGTRLTVV.

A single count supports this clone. CDR3: CASSPIGAGELFF. In DNA form, the CDR3 reads TGCGCCAGCAGCCCTATCGGGGCCGGGGAGCTGTTTTTT. The chain couples TRBV5-1 to TRBJ2-2; TRBD2 is a possible D gene (5 bases). The CDR3 runs 13 residues. V lost 4 bases, J lost 6 bases, and 10 bases lay in between. Germline CDR1 reads SGHRS; CDR2 reads YFSETQ.

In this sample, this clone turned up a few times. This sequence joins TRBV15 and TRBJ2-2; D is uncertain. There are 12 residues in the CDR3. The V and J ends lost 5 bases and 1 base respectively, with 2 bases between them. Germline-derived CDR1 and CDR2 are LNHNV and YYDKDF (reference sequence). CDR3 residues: CATSGNTGELFF. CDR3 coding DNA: TGTGCCACCAGCGGGAACACCGGGGAGCTGTTTTTT. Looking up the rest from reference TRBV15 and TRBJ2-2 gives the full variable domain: DAMVIQNPRYQVTQFGKPVTLSCSQTLNHNVMYWYQQKSSQAPKLLFHYYDKDFNNEADTPDNFQSRRPNTSFCFLDIRSPGLGDTAMYLCATSGNTGELFFGEGSRLTVL.

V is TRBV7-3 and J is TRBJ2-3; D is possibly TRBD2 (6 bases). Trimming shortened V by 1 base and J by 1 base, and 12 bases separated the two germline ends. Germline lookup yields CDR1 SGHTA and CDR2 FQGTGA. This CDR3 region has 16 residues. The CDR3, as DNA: TGTGCCAGCAGCTTAAGGGGCGGGACGGGCACAGATACGCAGTATTTT. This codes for CASSLRGGTGTDTQYF.

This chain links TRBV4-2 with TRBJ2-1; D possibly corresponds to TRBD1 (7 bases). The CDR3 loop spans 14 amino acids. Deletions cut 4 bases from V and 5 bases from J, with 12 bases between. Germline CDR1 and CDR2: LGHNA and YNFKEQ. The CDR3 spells CASSLEGANNEQFF. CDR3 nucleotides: TGTGCCAGCAGCCTGGAGGGGGCCAACAATGAGCAGTTCTTC.

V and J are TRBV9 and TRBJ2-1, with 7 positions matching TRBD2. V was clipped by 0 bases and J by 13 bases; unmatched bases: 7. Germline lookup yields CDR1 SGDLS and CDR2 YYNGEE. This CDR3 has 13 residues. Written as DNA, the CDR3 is TGTGCCAGCAGCGTAGGCGCGGGAGTTCCCCAGTTCTTC. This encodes CASSVGAGVPQFF.

DNA for the CDR3: TGTGCCAGCAGTCCCACCGGGACAGGGGTAGATACGCAGTATTTT. Translating it yields CASSPTGTGVDTQYF. The rearrangement uses TRBV6-4 and TRBJ2-3, with 10 bases that match TRBD1. This CDR3 is 15 amino acids long. CDR1 is MRHNA, CDR2 SNTAGT, per germline. The trim removed 5 bases at V and 5 bases at J, leaving 7 bases unmatched.

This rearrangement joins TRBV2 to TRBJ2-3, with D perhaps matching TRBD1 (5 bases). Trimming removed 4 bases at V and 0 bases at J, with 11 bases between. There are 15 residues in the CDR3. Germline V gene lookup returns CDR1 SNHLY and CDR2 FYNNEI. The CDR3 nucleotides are TGTGCCAGCAGTGGGACAACCACTAGCACAGATACGCAGTATTTT. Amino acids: CASSGTTTSTDTQYF. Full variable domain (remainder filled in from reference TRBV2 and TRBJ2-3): EPEVTQTPSHQVTQMGQEVILRCVPISNHLYFYWYRQILGQKVEFLVSFYNNEISEKSEIFDDQFSVERPDGSNFTLKIRSTKLEDSAMYFCASSGTTTSTDTQYFGPGTRLTVL.

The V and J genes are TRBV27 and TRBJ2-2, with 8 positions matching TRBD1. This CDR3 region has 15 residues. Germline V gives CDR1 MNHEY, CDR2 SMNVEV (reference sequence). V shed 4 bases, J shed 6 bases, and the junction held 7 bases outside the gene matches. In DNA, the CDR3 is TGTGCCAGCAGTTACGAGGGCAGGGGGCCCGGGGAGCTGTTTTTT. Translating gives CASSYEGRGPGELFF.

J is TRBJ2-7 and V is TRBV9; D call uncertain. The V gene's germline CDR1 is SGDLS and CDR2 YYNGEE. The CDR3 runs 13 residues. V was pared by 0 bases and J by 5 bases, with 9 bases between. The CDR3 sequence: CASSVAPIHEQYF. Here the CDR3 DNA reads TGTGCCAGCAGCGTAGCCCCGATCCACGAGCAGTACTTC.

The CDR3 spells CASKSQKGGEKLFF. CDR3 DNA: TGTGCCAGTAAGTCCCAAAAAGGGGGTGAAAAACTGTTTTTT. The chain has TRBV19 and TRBJ1-4; TRBD1 might be the D (6 bases). CDR1 is LNHDA and CDR2 is SQIVND in the germline V gene (reference sequence). With 7 bases removed from V and 7 bases from J, the gap between germline ends came to 16 bases. The CDR3 length is 14 residues.

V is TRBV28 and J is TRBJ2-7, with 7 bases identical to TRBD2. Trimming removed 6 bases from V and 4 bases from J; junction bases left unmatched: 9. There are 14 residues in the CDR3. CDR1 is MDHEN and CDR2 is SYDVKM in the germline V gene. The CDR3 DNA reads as TGTGCCAGCAGGGGTGGGCTAGCGGCGTACGAGCAGTACTTC. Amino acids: CASRGGLAAYEQYF.

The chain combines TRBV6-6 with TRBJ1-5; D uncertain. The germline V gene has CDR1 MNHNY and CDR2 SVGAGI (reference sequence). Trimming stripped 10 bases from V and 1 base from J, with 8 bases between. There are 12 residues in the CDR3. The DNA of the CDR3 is TGTGCCACCTCCGGAAGCAATCAGCCCCAGCATTTT. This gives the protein CATSGSNQPQHF.

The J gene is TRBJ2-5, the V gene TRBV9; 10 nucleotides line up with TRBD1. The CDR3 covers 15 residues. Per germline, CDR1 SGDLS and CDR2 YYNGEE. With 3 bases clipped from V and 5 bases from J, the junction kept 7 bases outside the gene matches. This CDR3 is CASSATTGGRETQYF. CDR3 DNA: TGTGCCAGCAGCGCCACGACAGGGGGCAGGGAGACCCAGTACTTC. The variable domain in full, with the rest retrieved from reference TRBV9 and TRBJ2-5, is DSGVTQTPKHLITATGQRVTLRCSPRSGDLSVYWYQQSLDQGLQFLIQYYNGEERAKGNILERFSAQQFPDLHSELNLSSLELGDSALYFCASSATTGGRETQYFGPGTRLLVL.

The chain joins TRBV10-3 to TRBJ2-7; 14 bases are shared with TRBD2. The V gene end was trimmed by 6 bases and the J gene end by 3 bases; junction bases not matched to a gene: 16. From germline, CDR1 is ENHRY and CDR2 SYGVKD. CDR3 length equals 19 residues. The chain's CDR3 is CAIRVSGTSGRNPHYEQYF. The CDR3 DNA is TGTGCCATCAGGGTCTCCGGGACTAGCGGGAGAAACCCCCACTACGAGCAGTACTTC.

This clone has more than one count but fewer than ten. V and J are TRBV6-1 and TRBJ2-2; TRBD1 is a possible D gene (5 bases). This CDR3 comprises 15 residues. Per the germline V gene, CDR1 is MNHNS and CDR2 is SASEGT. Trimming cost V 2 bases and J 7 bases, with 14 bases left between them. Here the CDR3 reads CASSEYRPYGGELFF. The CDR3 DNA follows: TGTGCCAGCAGTGAATACAGGCCCTACGGCGGGGAGCTGTTTTTT.

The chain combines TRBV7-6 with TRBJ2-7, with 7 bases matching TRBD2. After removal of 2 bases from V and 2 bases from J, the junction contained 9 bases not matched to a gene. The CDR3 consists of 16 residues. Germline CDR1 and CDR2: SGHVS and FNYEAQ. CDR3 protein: CASSLTPQRGTYEQYF. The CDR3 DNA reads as TGTGCCAGCAGCTTAACCCCCCAGCGGGGTACCTACGAGCAGTACTTC.

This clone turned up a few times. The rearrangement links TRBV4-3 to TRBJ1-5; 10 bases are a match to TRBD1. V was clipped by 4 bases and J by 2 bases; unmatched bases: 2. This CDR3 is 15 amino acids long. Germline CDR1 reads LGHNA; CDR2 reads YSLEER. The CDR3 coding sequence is TGCGCCAGCAGCCCAGGGACAGGGGGCAATCAGCCCCAGCATTTT. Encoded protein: CASSPGTGGNQPQHF.

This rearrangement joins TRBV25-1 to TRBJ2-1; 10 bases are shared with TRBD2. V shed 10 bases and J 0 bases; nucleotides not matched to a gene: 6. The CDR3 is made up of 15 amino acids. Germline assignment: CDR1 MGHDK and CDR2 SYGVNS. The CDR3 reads CATALAGGSYNEQFF. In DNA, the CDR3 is TGTGCCACCGCATTAGCGGGGGGCTCCTACAATGAGCAGTTCTTC.

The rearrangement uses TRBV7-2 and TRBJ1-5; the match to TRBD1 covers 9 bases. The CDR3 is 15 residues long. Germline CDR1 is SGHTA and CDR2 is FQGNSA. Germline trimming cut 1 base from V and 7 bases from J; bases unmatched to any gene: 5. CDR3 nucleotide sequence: TGTGCCAGCAGCTTAGTGACAGGGGGGACGCAGCCCCAGCATTTT. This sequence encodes CASSLVTGGTQPQHF.

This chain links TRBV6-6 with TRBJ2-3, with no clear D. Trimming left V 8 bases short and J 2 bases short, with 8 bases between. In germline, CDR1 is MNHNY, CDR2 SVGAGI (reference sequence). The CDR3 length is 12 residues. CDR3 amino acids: CASGSYTDTQYF. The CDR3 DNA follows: TGTGCCAGCGGCTCCTACACAGATACGCAGTATTTT.

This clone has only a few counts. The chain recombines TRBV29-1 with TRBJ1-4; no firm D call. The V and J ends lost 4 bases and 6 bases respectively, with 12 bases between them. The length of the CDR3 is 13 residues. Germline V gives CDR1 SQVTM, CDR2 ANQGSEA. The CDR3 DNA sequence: TGCAGCGTTGCACCACTTAGAGATGAAAAACTGTTTTTT. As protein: CSVAPLRDEKLFF.